These 27 T cell receptor beta chains were all obtained from the same sample, sequenced in a study of T cell changes during pregnancy in multiple sclerosis. Profiled with immunoSEQ multiplex PCR; TCRdb holds only in-frame clones, not every one. This table has about 48,000 clones, 85% to 95% appearing once. Here the sequenced sample was CD4+ T cells from peripheral blood mononuclear cells, taken in the first trimester of pregnancy. These receptors all come from a female donor with multiple sclerosis, enrolled in a pregnancy study.

The chain recombines TRBV27 with TRBJ2-3; a weak D match, TRBD2 (6 bases). The CDR3 consists of 17 residues. Germline CDR1 reads MNHEY; CDR2 reads SMNVEV (reference sequence). The V end was cut by 5 bases, the J end by 2 bases, with 20 bases between. The CDR3 loop is CASSPLPGLSPTDTQYF. The CDR3 DNA follows: TGTGCCAGCAGTCCACTACCGGGACTCAGCCCCACAGATACGCAGTATTTT.

The genes are TRBV19 and TRBJ1-2; no clear D. The CDR3 totals 12 residues. The V and J ends lost 7 bases and 4 bases respectively, with 10 bases between them. Looked up from germline, CDR1 is LNHDA and CDR2 is SQIVND (reference sequence). In DNA form, the CDR3 reads TGTGCCAGTAATGGCCTCCTCTATGGCTACACCTTC. Its protein product is CASNGLLYGYTF.

V and J are TRBV11-2 and TRBJ1-1; no clear D gene. The CDR3 totals 15 residues. V gave up 0 bases and J gave up 1 base, with 9 bases separating them. Per germline, CDR1 SGHAT and CDR2 FQNNGV. As DNA, the CDR3 is TGTGCCAGCAGCTTAGAACCTGGGCAGAACACTGAAGCTTTCTTT. Its translation is CASSLEPGQNTEAFF.

The chain joins TRBV4-1 to TRBJ1-4, with 9 bases that match TRBD1. The V gene end was trimmed by 6 bases and the J gene end by 7 bases; junction bases not matched to a gene: 6. Germline lookup yields CDR1 MGHRA and CDR2 YSYEKL. This CDR3 region has 14 residues. CDR3 bases: TGCGCCAGCAGTACCTCGGGACAGGGTGAAAAACTGTTTTTT. Translation: CASSTSGQGEKLFF.

V is TRBV18 and J is TRBJ1-5, with D perhaps TRBD1 (6 bases). Germline V lookup: CDR1 KGHSH, CDR2 LQKENI. CDR3 length: 15 amino acids. Trimming removed 6 bases from V and 5 bases from J, with 17 bases in between. The CDR3 sequence: CASSRSGALDQPQHF. The CDR3, as DNA: TGTGCCAGCTCGCGTTCAGGGGCTCTAGATCAGCCCCAGCATTTT.

The V and J genes are TRBV15 and TRBJ1-5, with D possibly matching TRBD1 (5 bases). Germline CDR1 reads LNHNV; CDR2 reads YYDKDF (reference sequence). The CDR3 runs to 15 residues. The V and J ends lost 4 bases and 11 bases respectively, with 21 bases between them. CDR3 in DNA: TGTGCCACCAGCACAGACCGGGGGTGGGTGGAGGCCCAGCATTTT. This gives the protein CATSTDRGWVEAQHF.

The chain links TRBV4-1 to TRBJ2-3; 13 positions agree with TRBD2. The J segment lost 4 bases and the V segment lost 0 bases, leaving 13 bases of the junction unmatched. The germline V gene encodes CDR1 MGHRA and CDR2 YSYEKL. CDR3 length: 20 residues. The CDR3 region is CASSQETIVLAGGQADTQYF. The CDR3 DNA follows: TGCGCCAGCAGCCAAGAGACGATCGTACTAGCGGGGGGGCAGGCAGATACGCAGTATTTT.

V and J are TRBV19 and TRBJ2-2; 7 bases agree with TRBD2. Germline V lookup: CDR1 LNHDA, CDR2 SQIVND (reference sequence). The CDR3 covers 17 residues. V shed 3 bases and J 0 bases; nucleotides not matched to a gene: 7. The CDR3 DNA reads TGTGCCAGTAGTATCCAACTCGGGAGGACGAACACCGGGGAGCTGTTTTTT. This codes for CASSIQLGRTNTGELFF.

The J gene is TRBJ2-3, the V gene TRBV18; D unclear. The V and J ends lost 7 bases and 3 bases respectively, with 8 bases between them. The CDR3 extends over 12 amino acids. Germline loops: CDR1 KGHSH, CDR2 LQKENI. The CDR3 DNA reads as TGTGCCAGCTGTCGGTATACAGATACGCAGTATTTT. As protein: CASCRYTDTQYF.

The chain couples TRBV14 to TRBJ1-1; a possible D gene is TRBD1 (5 bases). V dropped 4 bases and J dropped 4 bases, with 22 bases sitting between them. The germline CDR1 and CDR2 sequences are SGHDN and FVKESK. This CDR3 has 17 residues. CDR3 sequence: CASSRRDGGTSGTEAFF. The CDR3 DNA is TGTGCCAGCAGCCGAAGAGATGGAGGGACCTCGGGCACTGAAGCTTTCTTT. Drawing the rest from reference TRBV14 and TRBJ1-1, the complete variable domain is EAGVTQFPSHSVIEKGQTVTLRCDPISGHDNLYWYRRVMGKEIKFLLHFVKESKQDESGMPNNRFLAERTGGTYSTLKVQPAELEDSGVYFCASSRRDGGTSGTEAFFGQGTRLTVV.

The chain carries TRBV6-5 and TRBJ1-1; D perhaps matches TRBD1 (6 bases). The V end was cut by 0 bases, the J end by 11 bases, with 19 bases between. Germline loops: CDR1 MNHEY, CDR2 SVGAGI. CDR3 length equals 15 residues. CDR3 DNA sequence: TGTGCCAGCAGTTACTCAGGTCTTCGGCAGGGGTCGGCTTTCTTT. Encoded protein: CASSYSGLRQGSAFF.

The J gene is TRBJ1-3, the V gene TRBV2; 8 bases align to TRBD1. The CDR3 loop spans 14 amino acids. The V gene's germline CDR1 is SNHLY and CDR2 FYNNEI. The junction had 4 bases not matched to a gene; V was cut back by 7 bases and J by 2 bases. The CDR3 bases are TGTGCCAGCACCAAGGACAGGGCTGGAAACACCATATATTTT. Its translation: CASTKDRAGNTIYF.

This CDR3 reads CASARTSGGRGTQYF. CDR3 coding DNA: TGTGCCAGTGCCCGGACTAGCGGGGGACGTGGGACCCAGTACTTC. The rearrangement links TRBV19 to TRBJ2-5, with 13 bases matching TRBD2. This CDR3 has 15 amino acids. Trimming removed 8 bases from V and 7 bases from J; junction bases left unmatched: 10. Germline V lookup: CDR1 LNHDA, CDR2 SQIVND (reference sequence). The complete variable domain, with remaining parts taken from reference TRBV19 and TRBJ2-5, reads DGGITQSPKYLFRKEGQNVTLSCEQNLNHDAMYWYRQDPGQGLRLIYYSQIVNDFQKGDIAEGYSVSREKKESFPLTVTSAQKNPTAFYLCASARTSGGRGTQYFGPGTRLLVL.

The rearrangement links TRBV19 to TRBJ2-5, with TRBD2 matching over 7 bases. The junction had 1 base not matched to a gene; V was cut back by 5 bases and J by 1 base. The CDR3 sequence is 13 residues long. Germline assignment: CDR1 LNHDA and CDR2 SQIVND (reference sequence). CDR3 protein: CASSRLAQETQYF. CDR3 coding DNA: TGTGCCAGTAGTCGACTAGCCCAAGAGACCCAGTACTTC. Using reference TRBV19 and TRBJ2-5 for the parts outside the CDR3, the full variable domain is DGGITQSPKYLFRKEGQNVTLSCEQNLNHDAMYWYRQDPGQGLRLIYYSQIVNDFQKGDIAEGYSVSREKKESFPLTVTSAQKNPTAFYLCASSRLAQETQYFGPGTRLLVL.

The DNA of the CDR3 is TGTGCCAGCAGCTTAAGACAACTGGGTGAAAAACTGTTTTTT. It codes for CASSLRQLGEKLFF. This chain connects TRBV7-9 to TRBJ1-4; D gene uncertain. Trimming left V 2 bases short and J 7 bases short, with 11 bases between. Germline assignment: CDR1 SEHNR and CDR2 FQNEAQ (reference sequence). This CDR3 spans 14 amino acids.

The chain combines TRBV5-4 with TRBJ1-1; D not resolved. Trimming cost V 4 bases and J 0 bases, with 19 bases left between them. Germline V gene lookup returns CDR1 SGHNT and CDR2 YYREEE (reference sequence). The CDR3 is 17 amino acids. Written as DNA, the CDR3 is TGTGCCAGCAGCCAAACCCGCTACAGCATCTTGAACACTGAAGCTTTCTTT. Protein: CASSQTRYSILNTEAFF.

The chain recombines TRBV5-4 with TRBJ1-1; 8 bases align to TRBD1. CDR1 is SGHNT and CDR2 is YYREEE in the germline V gene (reference sequence). V lost 3 bases and J lost 11; bases outside the gene matches: 15. The CDR3 totals 15 residues. DNA of the CDR3: TGTGCCAGCAGCTCCCCCCGGACAGGGCGATTTCGGGCTTTCTTT. It encodes CASSSPRTGRFRAFF.

This clone came up a few times. The chain combines TRBV10-3 with TRBJ2-7; D might be TRBD1 (5 bases). The germline CDR1 and CDR2 sequences are ENHRY and SYGVKD. With 0 bases removed from V and 5 bases from J, the gap between germline ends came to 5 bases. The CDR3 covers 12 residues. The chain's CDR3 is CAISESGDEQYF. The DNA for the CDR3 is TGTGCCATCAGTGAGTCAGGGGACGAGCAGTACTTC.

This clone has just one count. The rearrangement links TRBV27 to TRBJ2-7; D is uncertain. The CDR3 extends over 12 amino acids. From germline, CDR1 is MNHEY and CDR2 SMNVEV (reference sequence). V was cut by 6 bases and J by 0 bases, with 6 bases left in between. CDR3 DNA: TGTGCCAGCAGAGACATCTCCTACGAGCAGTACTTC. Amino acids: CASRDISYEQYF.

The gene calls are TRBV5-1 and TRBJ1-5; 9 nucleotides line up with TRBD1. The germline gives CDR1 SGHRS, CDR2 YFSETQ. Losses at the gene ends were 7 bases for V and 7 bases for J; bases not matched to a gene: 9. This CDR3 spans 14 amino acids. In DNA, the CDR3 is TGCGCCAGCTCCGCGGGACAGGGAGTGCAGCCCCAGCATTTT. This encodes CASSAGQGVQPQHF.

The chain uses TRBV5-1 and TRBJ2-3; D unresolved. Germline CDR1 and CDR2: SGHRS and YFSETQ. The CDR3 spans 13 residues. With 0 bases removed from V and 6 bases from J, the gap between germline ends came to 8 bases. This CDR3 reads CASSLGAADTQYF. CDR3 sequence (DNA): TGCGCCAGCAGCTTGGGAGCCGCGGATACGCAGTATTTT.

Points on this clone: At one end, the junction sequence differs from germline, possibly due to a read error. The chain couples TRBV7-7 to TRBJ2-1, with 9 nucleotides matching TRBD2. The germline V gene has CDR1 SSHAT and CDR2 FNYEAQ (reference sequence). The CDR3 has 17 residues. The CDR3: CASSLGGAGGSYNEQFF. CDR3 nucleotides: TGTGCTAGCAGCTTAGGGGGAGCGGGGGGCTCCTACAATGAGCAGTTCTTC. The complete variable domain, with remaining parts taken from reference TRBV7-7 and TRBJ2-1, reads GAGVSQSPRYKVTKRGQDVTLRCDPISSHATLYWYQQALGQGPEFLTYFNYEAQPDKSGLPSDRFSAERPEGSISTLTIQRTEQRDSAMYRCASSLGGAGGSYNEQFFGPGTRLTVL.

The chain employs TRBV19 and TRBJ2-7, with 8 bases identical to TRBD2. The CDR3 has 14 amino acids. Germline CDR1 is LNHDA and CDR2 is SQIVND (reference sequence). The V segment lost 9 bases and the J segment 0 bases; nucleotides outside the gene matches: 7. The CDR3 nucleotides read TGTGCCAGCACCCCGGGGGGGGCCTCCTACGAGCAGTACTTC. This sequence encodes CASTPGGASYEQYF.

The rearrangement joins TRBV5-1 to TRBJ2-7; possible D gene TRBD2, 6 bases. V lost 2 bases, J lost 0 bases, and 18 bases lay in between. The CDR3 length is 17 residues. Germline CDR1 reads SGHRS; CDR2 reads YFSETQ. The chain's CDR3 is CASSFSTGLPISYEQYF. The CDR3 bases are TGCGCCAGCAGCTTCTCAACGGGACTCCCGATCTCCTACGAGCAGTACTTC. Full variable domain (remainder filled in from reference TRBV5-1 and TRBJ2-7): KAGVTQTPRYLIKTRGQQVTLSCSPISGHRSVSWYQQTPGQGLQFLFEYFSETQRNKGNFPGRFSGRQFSNSRSEMNVSTLELGDSALYLCASSFSTGLPISYEQYFGPGTRLTVT.

The chain employs TRBV29-1 and TRBJ2-5; TRBD1 might be the D (6 bases). Germline values: CDR1 SQVTM, CDR2 ANQGSEA. V was cut by 7 bases and J by 5 bases, with 14 bases left in between. This CDR3 comprises 12 residues. The DNA for the CDR3 is TGCAGCGCCTCAGGGGTGTTTGAGACCCAGTACTTC. Residues: CSASGVFETQYF. Together with reference TRBV29-1 and TRBJ2-5, the CDR3 gives the full variable domain: SAVISQKPSRDICQRGTSLTIQCQVDSQVTMMFWYRQQPGQSLTLIATANQGSEATYESGFVIDKFPISRPNLTFSTLTVSNMSPEDSSIYLCSASGVFETQYFGPGTRLLVL.

This clone occurred once. This sequence joins TRBV12-5 and TRBJ2-3, with TRBD1 identical over 8 bases. This CDR3 is 14 amino acids long. The germline gives CDR1 LGHNT, CDR2 FRNRAP. V lost 5 bases to trimming and J lost 7 bases; unmatched junction nucleotides: 8. Here the CDR3 reads CASGPRTGTYTQYF. For the CDR3, the DNA is TGTGCTAGTGGTCCAAGGACAGGGACATATACGCAGTATTTT.

The chain has TRBV2 and TRBJ1-5; D is uncertain. V shed 1 base and J shed 6 bases, with 13 bases lying between them. The CDR3 covers 15 residues. Germline V gene data show CDR1 as SNHLY and CDR2 as FYNNEI. The CDR3 protein is CASSEDGSRSQPQHF. The CDR3 region has the DNA TGTGCCAGCAGTGAAGATGGGAGCAGGTCTCAGCCCCAGCATTTT. Full variable domain (remainder filled in from reference TRBV2 and TRBJ1-5): EPEVTQTPSHQVTQMGQEVILRCVPISNHLYFYWYRQILGQKVEFLVSFYNNEISEKSEIFDDQFSVERPDGSNFTLKIRSTKLEDSAMYFCASSEDGSRSQPQHFGDGTRLSIL.